A selection of T cell receptor beta chains follows, all from one sample in a study of cytomegalovirus exposure and HLA in healthy donors. Sequencing used immunoSEQ multiplex PCR; TCRdb keeps in-frame clones, though not all of them. The data show just over 200,000 clones, approximately 80% seen once. Sequenced sample: PBMCs. These receptors all come from a man aged 45 to 65 in good health and CMV-seronegative. The CDR3 runs from the conserved cysteine through the conserved F or W. A D gene is named only where the DNA matches it firmly. Only some rows state a clone size, as once, few, many or a class for expanded clones.

clone size,V gene,D gene,J gene,CDR3 DNA,CDR3 protein
NA,TRBV4-2,NA,TRBJ2-7,TGTGCCAGCAGCCAAGAACGGGGCGGGGTCACCTACGAGCAGTACTTC,CASSQERGGVTYEQYF
NA,TRBV5-1,NA,TRBJ1-4,TGCGCCAGCAGCTTCGGGGAAAAACTGTTTTTT,CASSFGEKLFF
NA,TRBV9,TRBD2,TRBJ2-1,TGTGCCAGCAGCGGGGGAGGCGGACTAGACAATGAGCAGTTCTTC,CASSGGGGLDNEQFF
NA,TRBV19,NA,TRBJ2-2,TGTGCCAGTAGTCCCGGGTGGGACACCGGGGAGCTGTTTTTT,CASSPGWDTGELFF
NA,TRBV27,NA,TRBJ2-7,TGTGCCAGCAGCCCCAGAGCGGCCTACGAGCAGTACTTC,CASSPRAAYEQYF
NA,TRBV7-8,NA,TRBJ2-7,TGTGCCAGCAGCTTAGGGGCAGGTTGGCAGTACTTC,CASSLGAGWQYF
few,TRBV19,TRBD1,TRBJ2-7,TGTGCCAGTAGTATCACAGGGGGCCCCTACGAGCAGTACTTC,CASSITGGPYEQYF
NA,TRBV4-1,NA,TRBJ2-1,TGCGCCAGCAGCCAAGAGGAGCTACAAAACTACAATGAGCAGTTCTTC,CASSQEELQNYNEQFF
NA,TRBV28,TRBD1,TRBJ1-5,TGTGCCAGCAGTATTCCCAGGGGGCTCGCACGTTATCAGCCCCAGCATTTT,CASSIPRGLARYQPQHF
once,TRBV10-3,TRBD1,TRBJ2-3,TGTGCCATCAGCTCACAGGGGGCTCCCACAGATACGCAGTATTTT,CAISSQGAPTDTQYF
few,TRBV6-1,NA,TRBJ2-1,TGTGCCAGCAGGCACAGGGCGGTGTACAATGAGCAGTTCTTC,CASRHRAVYNEQFF
NA,TRBV5-1,TRBD1,TRBJ2-7,TGCGCCAGCAGCGATGGGGACAGCGAGAACTCCTACGAGCAGTACTTC,CASSDGDSENSYEQYF
NA,TRBV7-2,TRBD2,TRBJ2-1,TGTGCCAGCAGCCTCGGACTAGCGGGAAACAATGAGCAGTTCTTC,CASSLGLAGNNEQFF
once,TRBV15,NA,TRBJ1-2,TGTGCCACCAGCAGAGATGGGGCAGGGATAGGAGGCTACACCTTC,CATSRDGAGIGGYTF
NA,TRBV7-9,NA,TRBJ1-3,TGTGCCAGCAGCCCCGCAGGAAGTGGAAACACCATATATTTT,CASSPAGSGNTIYF
NA,TRBV2,NA,TRBJ2-7,TGTGCCAGCAGCTACAGGGTAACCGAGCAGTACTTC,CASSYRVTEQYF
NA,TRBV10-3,TRBD2,TRBJ2-7,TGTGCCATCAGCACGGGACTAGCGGGATCCTACGAGCAGTACTTC,CAISTGLAGSYEQYF
few,TRBV30,TRBD2,TRBJ2-1,TGTGCCTGGAGTTTGGGACTAGCTGATGAGCAGTTCTTC,CAWSLGLADEQFF
NA,TRBV30,TRBD1,TRBJ2-1,TGTGCCTGGAGTCCGACAGGGCACGGTGAGCAGTTCTTC,CAWSPTGHGEQFF
NA,TRBV7-8,NA,TRBJ1-5,TGTGCCAGCAGTCCCCTGTCACAGTCCTACCAGCCCCAGCATTTT,CASSPLSQSYQPQHF
NA,TRBV4-1,NA,TRBJ2-1,TGCGCCAGCAGCCAAAAGGGGGTTAGCGGGCTTGGGGACAATGAGCAGTTCTTC,CASSQKGVSGLGDNEQFF
NA,TRBV7-2,TRBD1,TRBJ2-7,TGTGCCAGCAGCCCTACAGGGGAGTCGGGCTACGAGCAGTACTTC,CASSPTGESGYEQYF
NA,TRBV5-1,NA,TRBJ1-4,TGCGCCAGCAGCAACGCAGACCAGCGGGAAAAACTGTTTTTT,CASSNADQREKLFF
NA,TRBV18,TRBD1,TRBJ2-3,TGTGCCAGCTCACGACTGAACGGACAGGGACAAGATACGCAGTATTTT,CASSRLNGQGQDTQYF
few,TRBV9,TRBD1,TRBJ2-3,TGTGCCAGCAGCCTGGGATCCGGGACAGGGGGAACAGATACGCAGTATTTT,CASSLGSGTGGTDTQYF
NA,TRBV28,NA,TRBJ2-1,TGTGCCAGCACGACCGCCGGGTCGGGTGAGCAGTTCTTC,CASTTAGSGEQFF
NA,TRBV30,NA,TRBJ1-6,TGTGCCTGGAGTCTTGGGGGCAGAAGCTCCTATAATTCACCCCTCCACTTT,CAWSLGGRSSYNSPLHF
NA,TRBV7-9,TRBD1,TRBJ1-2,TGTGCCAGCAGCTCCCGGGACAGAAACTATGGCTACACCTTC,CASSSRDRNYGYTF
once,TRBV18,TRBD1,TRBJ2-7,TGTGCCAGCTCACCCGGACAGGAGATCTACGAGCAGTACTTC,CASSPGQEIYEQYF
NA,TRBV11-2,TRBD2,TRBJ2-7,TGTGCCAGCAGCCGCCAACGGGGGGAGCCCTACGAGCAGTACTTC,CASSRQRGEPYEQYF
few,TRBV27,NA,TRBJ1-2,TGTGCCAGCAGCAACTGGGCAGGTGATAACTATGGCTACACCTTC,CASSNWAGDNYGYTF
NA,TRBV7-2,TRBD2,TRBJ2-7,TGTGCCAGCAGCTTCGGACTAGACTCCCTCGAGCAGTACTTC,CASSFGLDSLEQYF